These T cell receptor beta chains were read from a single sample in a study of PD-L1 blockade in urothelial cancer. Using immunoSEQ multiplex PCR, the repertoire was profiled, and TCRdb retains in-frame clones only, with some absent. The sample shows 80,000 to 100,000 clones, about 81% of them seen only once. The starting material was PBMCs, obtained around atezolizumab (anti-PD-L1) treatment. The receptors come from a man in his 70s with urothelial cancer. Each CDR3 is given without its conserved first and last residue.

>TRBV6-5
ASSYSGRQETQY
>TRBV19
ASSMEAGVGYNEQF
>TRBV27
ASSPRAHQPQH
>TRBV9
ASSVGQPDSGNTIY
>TRBV30
AWTLGQNTGELF
>TRBV4-2
ASSQEATAFPNTEAF
>TRBV7-2
ASSYGTGDEKLF
>TRBV6-5
ASKDIGGGAHEQY
>TRBV11-3
ASSQQAAGNTIY
>TRBV4-3
ASSQEMTGALGAF
>TRBV4-2
ASSQEEGPVNTGELF
>TRBV5-1
ASSLGGTGGRRVAGELF
>TRBV9
ASSVVVRGEGEAF
>TRBV19
ASSIGSTGPYEQY
>TRBV5-8
ASSARGLNTGELF
>TRBV7-2
ASSLAFSFTGELF
>TRBV6-1
ASSGRTGGEQY
>TRBV9
ASSVGKGQGAAEQY
>TRBV9
ASSVGGHTYEQY
>TRBV5-1
ASSAGLQGTEAF
>TRBV30
AWSTGGNYNEQF
>TRBV5-8
ASSLGQLNYGYT
>TRBV9
ASSAGTGNVPEKLF
>TRBV19
ASSIAGIGELF
>TRBV10-3
AISDGYNEKLF
>TRBV2
ASKTGGSYNEQF
>TRBV5-4
ASSVQFSQETQY
>TRBV11-3
ASSPGRDAYEQY
>TRBV11-2
ASSLGTGTRFEQY
>TRBV10-2
ASSGTSGSTDTQY
>TRBV9
ASSVTPGGRGTDTQY
>TRBV18
ASSHYRGNTEAF
>TRBV6-6
ASGTGGPGEQF
>TRBV11-3
ASTRTSGGLSTDTQY
>TRBV7-2
ASSLGGLAGTGELF